This T cell receptor (beta chain) was profiled in a study of T cell responses to AZD1222 COVID-19 vaccine. Findings and limits, study-wide: Donors in the cohort were predominantly white British and more often female, and clonal diversity was possibly underestimated.

The CDR3 extends over 12 amino acids. V gave up 9 bases and J gave up 13 bases; unmatched junction bases: 10. The V gene's germline CDR1 is LNHNV and CDR2 YYDKDF (reference sequence). Remarks on this clone: What it recognizes is unknown.

Libraries were prepared by immunoSEQ multiplex PCR; TCRdb keeps only in-frame clonotypes and omits some of them. Among more than 95,000 clones, 75% to 95% were seen once, and the ten largest hold less than 55%. The genes are TRBV15 and TRBJ1-4; 8 bases map to TRBD1. This TCR was sampled from an adult in good health. Sequenced material: peripheral blood, taken on day 0 of AZD1222 vaccination. The CDR3 reads CATTGGRGGLFF. The CDR3 coding sequence is TGTGCCACAACAGGGGGGAGGGGTGGACTGTTTTTT.